This T cell receptor (beta chain) was recovered during a study of blood T cell repertoires in COVID-19. Original methodology: Amplification from reference gene primers served as the basis for estimated nucleated cell counts. The repertoire was sequenced with immunoSEQ multiplex PCR; TCRdb's copy has only in-frame clones and lacks some. V, J and clone size reflect that table, while D and trimming were determined from the DNA. The repertoire has about 210,000 clones, 65% to 85% of them found once; the top ten carry 7.5% to 9%. V shed 4 bases and J shed 6 bases, with 29 bases lying between them. This CDR3 is built from 19 residues. Per the germline V gene, CDR1 is MNHEY and CDR2 is SMNVEV (reference sequence).

Source material: peripheral blood. The rearrangement joins TRBV27 to TRBJ2-3; D is perhaps TRBD2 (6 bases). The receptor's source is a woman between 45 and 65 years old with acute or convalescent COVID-19. The CDR3, as DNA: TGTGCCAGCAGTTCGAAAGCCGGGACTCGCAACCTCCCGGGGGATACGCAGTATTTT. It yields the protein CASSSKAGTRNLPGDTQYF.